This entry describes one TCR beta chain. These data originate in a study of CD8 T cells in Susac syndrome. Reverse transcription of 0.5 to 1 ug RNA was carried out with random hexamers. TCRdb re-called the immunoSEQ multiplex PCR reads through MiXCR, storing one row per CDR3 protein. The sample lists 180,000 or so distinct CDR3 sequences, roughly 95% seen once, with approximately 0.098% in the top ten. This CDR3 is built from 12 residues. Trimming shortened V by 3 bases and J by 8 bases, and 14 bases separated the two germline ends. CDR1 SQVTM and CDR2 ANQGSEA come from the germline V gene. The rearrangement joins TRBV29-1 to TRBJ2-7; no firm D call. Material: CD4+ T cells from PBMCs. The source is a human donor in good health. CDR3 coding DNA: TGCAGCGTTGAGAACCTCCTACGACAGCAGTACTTC. Residues: CSVENLLRQQYF.